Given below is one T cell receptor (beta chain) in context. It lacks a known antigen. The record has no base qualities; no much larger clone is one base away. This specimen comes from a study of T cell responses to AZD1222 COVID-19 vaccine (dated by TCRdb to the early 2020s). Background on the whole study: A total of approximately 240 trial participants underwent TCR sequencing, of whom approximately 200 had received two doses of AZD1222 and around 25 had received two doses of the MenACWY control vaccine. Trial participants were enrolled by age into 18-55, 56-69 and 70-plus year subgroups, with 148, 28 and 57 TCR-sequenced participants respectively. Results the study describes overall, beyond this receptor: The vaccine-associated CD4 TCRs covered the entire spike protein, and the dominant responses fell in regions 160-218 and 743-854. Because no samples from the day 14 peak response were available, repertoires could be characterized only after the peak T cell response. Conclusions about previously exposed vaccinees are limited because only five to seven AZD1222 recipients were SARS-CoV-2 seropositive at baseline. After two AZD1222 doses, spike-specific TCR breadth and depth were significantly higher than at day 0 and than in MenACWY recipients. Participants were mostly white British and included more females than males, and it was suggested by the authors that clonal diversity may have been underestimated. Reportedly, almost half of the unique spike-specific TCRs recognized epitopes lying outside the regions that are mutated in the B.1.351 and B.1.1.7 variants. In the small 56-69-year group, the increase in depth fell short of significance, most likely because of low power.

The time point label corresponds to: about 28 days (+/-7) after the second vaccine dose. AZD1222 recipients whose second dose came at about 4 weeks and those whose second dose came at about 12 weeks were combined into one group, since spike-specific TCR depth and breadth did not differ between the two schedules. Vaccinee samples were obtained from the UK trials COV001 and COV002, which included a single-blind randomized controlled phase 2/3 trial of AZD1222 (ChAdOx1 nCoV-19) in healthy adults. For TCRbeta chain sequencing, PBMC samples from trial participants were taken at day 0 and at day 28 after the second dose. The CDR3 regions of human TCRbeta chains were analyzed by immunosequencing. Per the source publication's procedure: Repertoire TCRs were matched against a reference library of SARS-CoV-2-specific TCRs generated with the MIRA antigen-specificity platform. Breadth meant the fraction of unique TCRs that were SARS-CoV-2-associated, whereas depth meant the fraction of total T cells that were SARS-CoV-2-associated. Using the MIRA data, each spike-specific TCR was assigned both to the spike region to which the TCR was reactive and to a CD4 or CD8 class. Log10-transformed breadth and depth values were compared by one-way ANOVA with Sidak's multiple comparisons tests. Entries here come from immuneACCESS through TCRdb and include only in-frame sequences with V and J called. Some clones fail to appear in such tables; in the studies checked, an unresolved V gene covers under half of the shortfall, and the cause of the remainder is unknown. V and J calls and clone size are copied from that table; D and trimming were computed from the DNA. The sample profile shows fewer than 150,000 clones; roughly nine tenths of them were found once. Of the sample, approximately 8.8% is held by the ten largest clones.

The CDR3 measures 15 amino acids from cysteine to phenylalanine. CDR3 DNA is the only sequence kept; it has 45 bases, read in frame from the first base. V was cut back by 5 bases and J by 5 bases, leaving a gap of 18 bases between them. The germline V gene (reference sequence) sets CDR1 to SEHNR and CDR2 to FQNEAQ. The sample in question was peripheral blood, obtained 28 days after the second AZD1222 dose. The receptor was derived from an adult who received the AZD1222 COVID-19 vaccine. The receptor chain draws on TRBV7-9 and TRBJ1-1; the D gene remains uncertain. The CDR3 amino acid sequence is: CASSPKVRLGTEAFF. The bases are TGTGCCAGCAGCCCGAAGGTGCGGTTAGGTACTGAAGCTTTCTTT.